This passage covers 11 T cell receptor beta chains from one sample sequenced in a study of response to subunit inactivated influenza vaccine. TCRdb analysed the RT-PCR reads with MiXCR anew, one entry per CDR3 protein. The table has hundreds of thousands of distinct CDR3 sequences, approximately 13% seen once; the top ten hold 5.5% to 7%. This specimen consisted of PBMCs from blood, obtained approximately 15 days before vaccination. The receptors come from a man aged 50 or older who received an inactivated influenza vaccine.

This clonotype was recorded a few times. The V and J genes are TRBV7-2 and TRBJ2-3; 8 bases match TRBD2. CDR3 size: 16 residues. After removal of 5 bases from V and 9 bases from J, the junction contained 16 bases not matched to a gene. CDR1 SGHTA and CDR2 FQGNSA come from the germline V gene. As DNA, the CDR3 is TGTGCCAGCAGCGCGCCCCTTCTTTATAGCGGGACGACGCAGTATTTT. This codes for CASSAPLLYSGTTQYF.

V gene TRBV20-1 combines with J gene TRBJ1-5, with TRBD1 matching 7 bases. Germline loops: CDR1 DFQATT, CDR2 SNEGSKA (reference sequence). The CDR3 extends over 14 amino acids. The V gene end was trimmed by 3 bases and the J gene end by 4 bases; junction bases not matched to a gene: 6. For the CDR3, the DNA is TGCAGTGCTAGTGGGCAGGGGGGAAATCAGCCCCAGCATTTT. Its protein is CSASGQGGNQPQHF.

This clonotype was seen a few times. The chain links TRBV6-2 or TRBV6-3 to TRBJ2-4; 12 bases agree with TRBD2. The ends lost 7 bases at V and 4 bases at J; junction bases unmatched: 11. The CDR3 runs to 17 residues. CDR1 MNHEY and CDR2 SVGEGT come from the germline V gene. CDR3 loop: CASTTSGRHALKNIQYF. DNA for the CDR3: TGTGCCAGCACAACTAGCGGGAGGCACGCCCTGAAAAACATTCAGTACTTC.

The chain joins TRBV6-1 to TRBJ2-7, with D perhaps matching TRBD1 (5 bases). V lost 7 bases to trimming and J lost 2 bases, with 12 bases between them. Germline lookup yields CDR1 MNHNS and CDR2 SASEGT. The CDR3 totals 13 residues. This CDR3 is CASTTGYAYEQYF. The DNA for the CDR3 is TGTGCCAGCACCACAGGCTACGCCTACGAGCAGTACTTC.

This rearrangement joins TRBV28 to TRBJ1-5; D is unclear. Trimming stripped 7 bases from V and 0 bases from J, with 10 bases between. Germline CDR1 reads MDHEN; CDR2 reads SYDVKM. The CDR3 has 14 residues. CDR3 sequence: CASNEEYSNQPQHF. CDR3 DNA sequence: TGTGCCAGCAACGAAGAATATAGCAATCAGCCCCAGCATTTT.

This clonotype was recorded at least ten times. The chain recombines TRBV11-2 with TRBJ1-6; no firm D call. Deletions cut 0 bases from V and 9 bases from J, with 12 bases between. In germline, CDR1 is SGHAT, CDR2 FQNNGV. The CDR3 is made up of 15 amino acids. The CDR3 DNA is TGTGCCAGCAGCTTAGAGGGCAGGAGTGGTTCACCCCTCCACTTT. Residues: CASSLEGRSGSPLHF.

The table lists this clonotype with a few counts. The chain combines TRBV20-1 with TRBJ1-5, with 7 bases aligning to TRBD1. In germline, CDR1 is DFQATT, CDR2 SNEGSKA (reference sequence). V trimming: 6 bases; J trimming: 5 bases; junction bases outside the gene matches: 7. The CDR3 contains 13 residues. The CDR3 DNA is TGCAGTGCCCTGGGACAGTTCGATCAGCCCCAGCATTTT. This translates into CSALGQFDQPQHF.

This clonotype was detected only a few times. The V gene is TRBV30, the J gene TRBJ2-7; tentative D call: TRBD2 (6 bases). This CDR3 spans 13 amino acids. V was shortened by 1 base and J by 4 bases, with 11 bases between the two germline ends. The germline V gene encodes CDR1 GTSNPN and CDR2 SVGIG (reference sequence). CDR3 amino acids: CAWSAPGGYEQYF. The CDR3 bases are TGTGCCTGGAGTGCCCCCGGGGGATACGAGCAGTACTTC.

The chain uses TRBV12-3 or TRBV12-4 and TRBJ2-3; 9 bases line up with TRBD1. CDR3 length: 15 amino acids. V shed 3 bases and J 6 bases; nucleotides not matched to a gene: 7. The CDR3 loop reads CASSFRDRVIDTQYF. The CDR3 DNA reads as TGTGCCAGCAGTTTCCGGGACAGGGTCATCGATACGCAGTATTTT.

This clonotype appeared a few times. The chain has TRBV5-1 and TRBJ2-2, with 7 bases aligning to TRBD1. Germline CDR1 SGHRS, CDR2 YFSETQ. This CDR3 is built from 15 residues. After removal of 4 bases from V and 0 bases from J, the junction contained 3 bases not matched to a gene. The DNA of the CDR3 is TGCGCCAGCAGCACCGGACAGGCGAACACCGGGGAGCTGTTTTTT. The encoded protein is CASSTGQANTGELFF. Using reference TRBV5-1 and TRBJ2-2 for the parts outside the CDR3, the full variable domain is KAGVTQTPRYLIKTRGQQVTLSCSPISGHRSVSWYQQTPGQGLQFLFEYFSETQRNKGNFPGRFSGRQFSNSRSEMNVSTLELGDSALYLCASSTGQANTGELFFGEGSRLTVL.

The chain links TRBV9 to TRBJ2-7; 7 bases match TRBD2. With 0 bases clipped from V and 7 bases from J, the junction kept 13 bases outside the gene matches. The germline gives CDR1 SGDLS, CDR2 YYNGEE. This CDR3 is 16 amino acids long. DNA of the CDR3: TGTGCCAGCAGCGTAGGCCTAGCGGACCTAATGGGGGAGCAGTACTTC. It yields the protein CASSVGLADLMGEQYF.